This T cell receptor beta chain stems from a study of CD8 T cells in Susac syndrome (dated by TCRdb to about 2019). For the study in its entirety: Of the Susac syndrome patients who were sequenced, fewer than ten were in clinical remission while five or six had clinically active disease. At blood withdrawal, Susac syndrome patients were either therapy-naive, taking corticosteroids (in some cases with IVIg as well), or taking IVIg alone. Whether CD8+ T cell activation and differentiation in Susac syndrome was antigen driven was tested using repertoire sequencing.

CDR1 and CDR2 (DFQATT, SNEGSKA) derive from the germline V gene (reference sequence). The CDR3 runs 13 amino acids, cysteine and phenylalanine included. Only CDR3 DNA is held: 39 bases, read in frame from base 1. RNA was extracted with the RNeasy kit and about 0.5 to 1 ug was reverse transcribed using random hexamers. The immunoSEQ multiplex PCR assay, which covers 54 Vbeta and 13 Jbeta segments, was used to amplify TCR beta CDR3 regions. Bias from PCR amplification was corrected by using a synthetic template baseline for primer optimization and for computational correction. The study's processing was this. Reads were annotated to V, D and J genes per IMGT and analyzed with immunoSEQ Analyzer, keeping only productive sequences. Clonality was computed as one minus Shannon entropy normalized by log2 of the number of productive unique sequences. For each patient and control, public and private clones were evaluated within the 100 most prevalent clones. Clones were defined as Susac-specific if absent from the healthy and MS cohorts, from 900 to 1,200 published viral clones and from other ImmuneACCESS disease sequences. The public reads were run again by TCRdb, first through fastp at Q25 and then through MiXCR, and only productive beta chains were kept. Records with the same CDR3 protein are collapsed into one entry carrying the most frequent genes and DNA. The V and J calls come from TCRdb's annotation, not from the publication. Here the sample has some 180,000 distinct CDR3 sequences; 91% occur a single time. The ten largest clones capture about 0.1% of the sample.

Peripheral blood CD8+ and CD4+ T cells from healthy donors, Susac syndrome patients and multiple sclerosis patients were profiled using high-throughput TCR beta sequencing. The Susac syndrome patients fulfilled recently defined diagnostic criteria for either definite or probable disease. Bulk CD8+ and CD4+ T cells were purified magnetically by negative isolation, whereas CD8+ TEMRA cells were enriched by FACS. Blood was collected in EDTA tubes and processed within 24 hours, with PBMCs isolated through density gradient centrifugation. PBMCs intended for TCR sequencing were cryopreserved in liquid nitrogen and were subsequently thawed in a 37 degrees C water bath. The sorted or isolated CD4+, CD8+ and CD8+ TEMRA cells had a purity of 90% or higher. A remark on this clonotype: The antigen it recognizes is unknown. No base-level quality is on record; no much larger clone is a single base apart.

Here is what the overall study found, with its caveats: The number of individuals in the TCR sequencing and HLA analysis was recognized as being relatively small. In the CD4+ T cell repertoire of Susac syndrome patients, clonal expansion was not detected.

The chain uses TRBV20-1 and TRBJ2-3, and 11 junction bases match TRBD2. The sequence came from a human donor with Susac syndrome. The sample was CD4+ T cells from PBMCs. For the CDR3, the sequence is CTTSGGYTDTQYF. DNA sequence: TGCACCACTAGCGGGGGATACACAGATACGCAGTATTTT.